A single sample gave rise to the 24 T cell receptor beta chains below, sequenced in a study of multiple sclerosis patients with progressive multifocal leukoencephalopathy. TCRdb keeps only in-frame clones here, not all; method: immunoSEQ multiplex PCR. The data hold tens of thousands of clones, with more than 80% observed a single time. Time point specified: time of PML onset. Sequenced here: PBMCs, sampled from a patient treated with natalizumab. Receptors were obtained from a woman in her twenties or thirties with progressive multifocal leukoencephalopathy.

This clone showed up just once. The V gene is TRBV7-9, the J gene TRBJ2-1; TRBD2 is a possible D gene (5 bases). CDR1 is SEHNR and CDR2 is FQNEAQ in the germline V gene (reference sequence). Trimming pared 3 bases from V and 6 bases from J, leaving 15 bases between. The CDR3 contains 15 residues. The CDR3 sequence is CASSFTRELGNEQFF. In DNA, the CDR3 is TGTGCCAGCAGCTTTACGAGGGAGTTGGGCAATGAGCAGTTCTTC.

The genes are TRBV5-8 and TRBJ2-3; a possible D gene is TRBD2 (6 bases). V was clipped by 5 bases and J by 1 base, with 14 bases between them. The CDR3 has 15 residues. The V gene's germline CDR1 is SGHTS and CDR2 YDEGEE. CDR3 nucleotides: TGTGCCAGCAGATACGGGACTCATGGCACAGATACGCAGTATTTT. It is translated as CASRYGTHGTDTQYF.

The chain recombines TRBV6-1 with TRBJ2-1, with 10 bases matching TRBD1. This CDR3 has 15 residues. The V segment lost 2 bases and the J segment 4 bases; nucleotides outside the gene matches: 2. Per the germline V gene, CDR1 is MNHNS and CDR2 is SASEGT. CDR3 in DNA: TGTGCCAGCAGTGAACGGGACAGGGGATACAATGAGCAGTTCTTC. It yields the protein CASSERDRGYNEQFF.

The chain links TRBV30 to TRBJ2-1; D is possibly TRBD2 (5 bases). The germline gives CDR1 GTSNPN, CDR2 SVGIG (reference sequence). This CDR3 contains 15 residues. The V gene lost 3 bases and the J gene lost 7 bases, with 19 bases spanning the gap. The CDR3 DNA reads as TGTGCCTGGAGGGATCCCGGGATCCCAAGGAATGAGCAGTTCTTC. Its translation is CAWRDPGIPRNEQFF.

The chain uses TRBV28 and TRBJ2-7, with TRBD1 matching over 10 bases. Germline V CDR1 and CDR2: MDHEN, SYDVKM. The ends lost 8 bases at V and 5 bases at J; junction bases unmatched: 3. The CDR3 extends over 12 amino acids. The CDR3 nucleotides are TGTGCCAGCCAGACAGGGGGCCACGAGCAGTACTTC. Translation gives CASQTGGHEQYF. Combining the CDR3 with reference TRBV28 and TRBJ2-7 gives the whole variable domain DVKVTQSSRYLVKRTGEKVFLECVQDMDHENMFWYRQDPGLGLRLIYFSYDVKMKEKGDIPEGYSVSREKKERFSLILESASTNQTSMYLCASQTGGHEQYFGPGTRLTVT.

The gene calls are TRBV5-1 and TRBJ1-1; TRBD1 agrees at 7 bases. CDR1 SGHRS and CDR2 YFSETQ come from the germline V gene. The CDR3 contains 14 residues. After removal of 4 bases from V and 2 bases from J, the junction contained 5 bases not matched to a gene. CDR3 amino acids: CASSAGTANTEAFF. DNA of the CDR3: TGCGCCAGCAGCGCCGGGACAGCCAACACTGAAGCTTTCTTT. Looking up the rest from reference TRBV5-1 and TRBJ1-1 gives the full variable domain: KAGVTQTPRYLIKTRGQQVTLSCSPISGHRSVSWYQQTPGQGLQFLFEYFSETQRNKGNFPGRFSGRQFSNSRSEMNVSTLELGDSALYLCASSAGTANTEAFFGQGTRLTVV.

This clone was counted a single time. For the CDR3, the DNA is TGTGCCAGCAGCCACCGGGGGACAGGGGGCATGGGCTCCTACAATGAGCAGTTCTTC. As protein: CASSHRGTGGMGSYNEQFF. This chain uses TRBV14 with TRBJ2-1; 12 bases align to TRBD1. V shed 3 bases, J shed 0 bases, and the junction held 9 bases outside the gene matches. The length of the CDR3 is 19 residues. Per the germline V gene, CDR1 is SGHDN and CDR2 is FVKESK. The whole variable domain, remainder taken from reference TRBV14 and TRBJ2-1, is EAGVTQFPSHSVIEKGQTVTLRCDPISGHDNLYWYRRVMGKEIKFLLHFVKESKQDESGMPNNRFLAERTGGTYSTLKVQPAELEDSGVYFCASSHRGTGGMGSYNEQFFGPGTRLTVL.

V is TRBV6-1 and J is TRBJ2-5; tentatively, D is TRBD1 (6 bases). The germline V and J ends were trimmed by 3 bases and 4 bases, with 18 bases remaining between them. CDR3 length equals 16 residues. Germline V gives CDR1 MNHNS, CDR2 SASEGT. The chain's CDR3 is CASSEWGPQPVETQYF. In DNA, the CDR3 is TGTGCCAGCAGTGAGTGGGGGCCCCAGCCGGTAGAGACCCAGTACTTC.

This clone was found a few times. This chain connects TRBV18 to TRBJ1-3; no clear D. Germline V lookup: CDR1 KGHSH, CDR2 LQKENI. The CDR3 is 15 residues long. V lost 6 bases and J lost 0, with 12 bases in between. CDR3 in DNA: TGTGCCAGCTCCTCCAGAGGTGTCTCTGGAAACACCATATATTTT. The encoded protein is CASSSRGVSGNTIYF.

The CDR3 protein is CASSFGAGRETQYF. In nucleotides, the CDR3 is TGTGCCAGCAGCTTTGGGGCGGGCCGGGAGACCCAGTACTTC. The chain links TRBV11-2 to TRBJ2-5; perhaps D is TRBD1 or TRBD2 (5 bases each). V lost 3 bases, J lost 5 bases, and 13 bases lay in between. This CDR3 comprises 14 residues. Germline CDR1 reads SGHAT; CDR2 reads FQNNGV.

The chain uses TRBV5-1 and TRBJ2-5; weak D call: TRBD2 (6 bases). This CDR3 has 15 residues. V was trimmed by 5 bases and J by 4 bases, leaving 18 bases between them. Looked up from germline, CDR1 is SGHRS and CDR2 is YFSETQ. CDR3 DNA sequence: TGCGCCAGCAGGGATAAGCGGGTTAGTGGAGAGACCCAGTACTTC. It codes for CASRDKRVSGETQYF.

This sequence joins TRBV7-9 and TRBJ2-7; D call uncertain. The CDR3 loop spans 11 amino acids. The germline CDR1 and CDR2 sequences are SEHNR and FQNEAQ (reference sequence). Trimming took 1 base from V and 7 from J, leaving 5 bases between them. CDR3 DNA sequence: TGTGCCAGCAGCTTAGGACGGGAGCAGTACTTC. Its protein product is CASSLGREQYF.

The chain has TRBV27 and TRBJ2-7, with 11 bases aligning to TRBD1. Germline trimming cut 6 bases from V and 0 bases from J; bases unmatched to any gene: 1. CDR1 is MNHEY and CDR2 is SMNVEV in the germline V gene (reference sequence). This CDR3 has 14 residues. The CDR3 bases are TGTGCCAGCAGGGGGACAGGGGGCTCCTACGAGCAGTACTTC. Translation gives CASRGTGGSYEQYF.

The rearrangement joins TRBV25-1 to TRBJ2-5, with TRBD2 identical over 13 bases. The CDR3 is 15 amino acids. The germline gives CDR1 MGHDK, CDR2 SYGVNS. Germline trimming cut 7 bases from V and 3 bases from J; bases unmatched to any gene: 5. CDR3 sequence reads: CASTATSGREETQYF. The CDR3 DNA reads TGTGCCAGCACCGCAACTAGCGGGAGGGAAGAGACCCAGTACTTC.

V gene TRBV27 combines with J gene TRBJ2-1, with 9 bases aligning to TRBD2. Germline V gene lookup returns CDR1 MNHEY and CDR2 SMNVEV (reference sequence). V gave up 6 bases and J gave up 4 bases; unmatched junction bases: 7. The length of the CDR3 is 15 residues. The CDR3 DNA reads TGTGCCAGCAGGGAAATAGCGGGAGCGTACAATGAGCAGTTCTTC. Translating it yields CASREIAGAYNEQFF.

The chain carries TRBV27 and TRBJ2-7; 8 bases are a match to TRBD1. The CDR3 consists of 13 residues. CDR1 and CDR2 from the germline V gene are MNHEY and SMNVEV (reference sequence). J gave up 6 bases and V 5 bases, and 6 bases lay outside the gene matches. This CDR3 is CASSRPDRGEQYF. In nucleotides, the CDR3 is TGTGCCAGCAGTCGCCCAGACAGGGGCGAGCAGTACTTC.

V and J are TRBV5-1 and TRBJ2-3, with unresolved D. There are 13 residues in the CDR3. Trimming took off 3 bases at V and 5 bases at J, with 10 bases between the two ends. The germline V gene encodes CDR1 SGHRS and CDR2 YFSETQ. CDR3 residues: CASSSPLRDTQYF. CDR3 DNA sequence: TGCGCCAGCAGCTCCCCTTTAAGAGATACGCAGTATTTT.

The genes are TRBV2 and TRBJ1-1; 8 bases match TRBD1. The V gene end was trimmed by 5 bases and the J gene end by 1 base; junction bases not matched to a gene: 3. The germline V gene has CDR1 SNHLY and CDR2 FYNNEI. This CDR3 is built from 14 residues. The DNA for the CDR3 is TGTGCCAGCAGTTCTGACAGGGGGAACACTGAAGCTTTCTTT. Protein sequence: CASSSDRGNTEAFF.

This chain joins TRBV5-1 and TRBJ2-7, with TRBD1 matching over 9 bases. The CDR3 covers 15 residues. V dropped 3 bases and J dropped 2; count of bases not matched to a gene: 6. The germline CDR1 and CDR2 sequences are SGHRS and YFSETQ. The CDR3 sequence is CASSYRTGAPYEQYF. DNA for the CDR3: TGCGCCAGCAGCTACCGGACAGGGGCCCCCTACGAGCAGTACTTC.

The chain joins TRBV2 to TRBJ2-1, with D possibly matching TRBD1 (5 bases). CDR3 size: 14 residues. Germline V CDR1 and CDR2: SNHLY, FYNNEI. Between the trimmed V and J ends, which lost 4 bases and 5 bases, there was a span of 12 bases. CDR3 amino acids: CASSGQGRDNEQFF. The CDR3 region has the DNA TGTGCCAGCAGTGGTCAGGGAAGGGACAATGAGCAGTTCTTC.

The gene calls are TRBV27 and TRBJ1-2; D is perhaps TRBD1 (5 bases). In germline, CDR1 is MNHEY, CDR2 SMNVEV (reference sequence). The germline V and J ends were trimmed by 2 bases and 4 bases, with 11 bases remaining between them. The CDR3 sequence is 14 residues long. Here the CDR3 reads CASSLKVGPYGYTF. The CDR3 DNA sequence: TGTGCCAGCAGTTTAAAAGTGGGACCCTATGGCTACACCTTC.

This clone was counted once. J is TRBJ2-5 and V is TRBV4-1; D remains ambiguous. With 4 bases removed from V and 2 bases from J, the gap between germline ends came to 11 bases. Per the germline V gene, CDR1 is MGHRA and CDR2 is YSYEKL. The CDR3 is 14 residues long. The chain's CDR3 is CASSLQVVQETQYF. The DNA for the CDR3 is TGCGCCAGCAGCCTCCAAGTGGTTCAAGAGACCCAGTACTTC.

The chain joins TRBV19 to TRBJ2-1; TRBD2 aligns across 11 bases. Germline CDR1 is LNHDA and CDR2 is SQIVND (reference sequence). This CDR3 contains 17 residues. With 5 bases clipped from V and 3 bases from J, the junction kept 9 bases outside the gene matches. CDR3 in DNA: TGTGCCAGTAGTTTAGCCGGGACTAGCGGATTCTACAATGAGCAGTTCTTC. Its protein product is CASSLAGTSGFYNEQFF. Using reference TRBV19 and TRBJ2-1 for the parts outside the CDR3, the full variable domain is DGGITQSPKYLFRKEGQNVTLSCEQNLNHDAMYWYRQDPGQGLRLIYYSQIVNDFQKGDIAEGYSVSREKKESFPLTVTSAQKNPTAFYLCASSLAGTSGFYNEQFFGPGTRLTVL.

The V gene is TRBV7-2, the J gene TRBJ2-7, with TRBD1 matching over 7 bases. This CDR3 is built from 16 residues. From germline, CDR1 is SGHTA and CDR2 FQGNSA. V shed 1 base and J 3 bases; nucleotides not matched to a gene: 9. Here the CDR3 reads CASSLGPWDRRYEQYF. The CDR3 DNA is TGTGCCAGCAGCTTAGGTCCCTGGGACAGACGCTACGAGCAGTACTTC.